These 11 T cell receptor beta chains share one sample of origin, sequenced in a study of CD8 T cells in Susac syndrome. Reverse transcription of about 0.5 to 1 ug RNA was carried out with random hexamers. TCRdb passed the immunoSEQ multiplex PCR reads through MiXCR, listing each CDR3 protein once. This sample has 80,000 to 95,000 distinct CDR3 sequences, with 90% to 95% found just once. The sequenced sample consisted of CD8+ T cells from PBMCs. The receptors come from a human donor with Susac syndrome.

V and J are TRBV30 and TRBJ1-2; D unclear. V gave up 5 bases and J gave up 4 bases, with 11 bases separating them. CDR1 is GTSNPN and CDR2 is SVGIG in the germline V gene (reference sequence). The CDR3 sequence is 12 residues long. CDR3 DNA: TGTGCCTGGGACCAACGAGCCTATGGCTACACCTTC. It translates to CAWDQRAYGYTF.

The chain joins TRBV15 to TRBJ2-5; the D gene is possibly TRBD2 (6 bases). Trimming took off 1 base at V and 2 bases at J, with 14 bases between the two ends. CDR3 length: 16 residues. Germline CDR1 and CDR2: LNHNV and YYDKDF (reference sequence). CDR3 nucleotide sequence: TGTGCCACCAGCAGAGGCGGGGACTGGCTACAAGAGACCCAGTACTTC. This translates into CATSRGGDWLQETQYF.

The J gene is TRBJ2-5, the V gene TRBV7-9; D is tentatively TRBD1 or TRBD2 (5 bases each). With 5 bases removed from V and 2 bases from J, the gap between germline ends came to 12 bases. This CDR3 has 14 residues. Per germline, CDR1 SEHNR and CDR2 FQNEAQ (reference sequence). CDR3 DNA: TGTGCCAGCAGCCGGGACGGCGCTCAAGAGACCCAGTACTTC. Its protein product is CASSRDGAQETQYF.

The gene calls are TRBV6-5 and TRBJ2-3; 8 bases are shared with TRBD2. V shed 0 bases, J shed 0 bases, and the junction held 14 bases outside the gene matches. The germline V gene has CDR1 MNHEY and CDR2 SVGAGI. The CDR3 spans 20 residues. CDR3: CASSYSPPGGDTTSTDTQYF. CDR3 nucleotide sequence: TGTGCCAGCAGTTACTCCCCCCCCGGGGGGGATACGACTAGCACAGATACGCAGTATTTT.

This chain connects TRBV3-1 to TRBJ2-7; the D is unclear. CDR1 and CDR2 from the germline V gene are LGHDT and YNNKEL (reference sequence). This CDR3 is 15 amino acids long. V shed 5 bases and J shed 2 bases, with 16 bases lying between them. The CDR3 protein is CASSSSQDAPYEQYF. For the CDR3, the DNA is TGTGCCAGCAGCTCAAGCCAGGATGCCCCCTACGAGCAGTACTTC.

The rearrangement joins TRBV27 to TRBJ2-7, with D perhaps TRBD1 or TRBD2 (5 bases each). V shed 5 bases and J shed 0 bases, with 14 bases lying between them. CDR1 is MNHEY and CDR2 is SMNVEV in the germline V gene (reference sequence). The CDR3 spans 15 residues. The CDR3, as DNA: TGTGCCAGCAGTCCTCGGGACCAAAGCTCCTACGAGCAGTACTTC. Protein: CASSPRDQSSYEQYF.

This clonotype showed up just a few times. The J gene is TRBJ2-1, the V gene TRBV2, with a possible D match to TRBD1 (6 bases). The CDR3 is 14 amino acids. V was shortened by 8 bases and J by 4 bases, with 15 bases between the two germline ends. Germline loops: CDR1 SNHLY, CDR2 FYNNEI. For the CDR3, the DNA is TGTGCCAGCCCTGAGAAAGGGGGTTACAATGAGCAGTTCTTC. Its translation: CASPEKGGYNEQFF.

This chain connects TRBV6-2 or TRBV6-3 to TRBJ2-3; no definite D call. Trimming removed 7 bases from V and 6 bases from J, with 8 bases in between. This CDR3 has 11 amino acids. Germline-derived CDR1 and CDR2 are MNHEY and SVGEGT. CDR3 nucleotide sequence: TGTGCCAGCACGAAGTTTGATACGCAGTATTTT. Protein product: CASTKFDTQYF.

V and J are TRBV9 and TRBJ2-1; 12 bases fit TRBD2. The CDR3 sequence is 16 residues long. After removal of 3 bases from V and 2 bases from J, the junction contained 3 bases not matched to a gene. CDR1 is SGDLS and CDR2 is YYNGEE in the germline V gene. Here the CDR3 DNA reads TGTGCCAGCAGCGGTGCTAGCGGGGGGGCCTACAATGAGCAGTTCTTC. Protein sequence: CASSGASGGAYNEQFF.

This sequence joins TRBV7-9 and TRBJ1-5; D unresolved. Trimming took 3 bases from V and 0 from J, leaving 6 bases between them. Germline V lookup: CDR1 SEHNR, CDR2 FQNEAQ (reference sequence). The CDR3 length is 14 residues. The CDR3 sequence is CASSFRDSNQPQHF. The CDR3 DNA reads TGTGCCAGCAGCTTCCGGGATAGCAATCAGCCCCAGCATTTT. Full variable domain (rest looked up from reference TRBV7-9 and TRBJ1-5): DTGVSQNPRHKITKRGQNVTFRCDPISEHNRLYWYRQTLGQGPEFLTYFQNEAQLEKSRLLSDRFSAERPKGSFSTLEIQRTEQGDSAMYLCASSFRDSNQPQHFGDGTRLSIL.

V and J are TRBV6-5 and TRBJ2-1, with 7 bases that match TRBD2. The germline V gene encodes CDR1 MNHEY and CDR2 SVGAGI. The CDR3 loop spans 13 amino acids. Trimming removed 2 bases from V and 8 bases from J; junction bases left unmatched: 3. CDR3 DNA: TGTGCCAGCAGTTACGACAGCGGGGATGAGCAGTTCTTC. Encoded protein: CASSYDSGDEQFF.